The 21 T cell receptor beta chains presented below share a single source sample, sequenced in a study of T cell responses to AZD1222 COVID-19 vaccine. The assay was immunoSEQ multiplex PCR, and TCRdb's table has in-frame clones only and misses some. The sample lists 130,000 to 150,000 clones, approximately 89% occurring once. The sample was peripheral blood, taken on day 0 of AZD1222 vaccination. Every receptor here comes from an adult in good health.

The V gene is TRBV4-3, the J gene TRBJ2-1; D not resolved. Per the germline V gene, CDR1 is LGHNA and CDR2 is YSLEER. The CDR3 contains 14 residues. The V and J ends lost 1 base and 5 bases respectively, with 9 bases between them. CDR3 residues: CASSQVADHNEQFF. CDR3 DNA sequence: TGCGCCAGCAGCCAAGTGGCAGACCACAATGAGCAGTTCTTC.

The CDR3 reads CASSREPGESQYF. For the CDR3, the DNA is TGTGCCAGCTCACGCGAGCCCGGGGAGTCGCAGTATTTT. The genes are TRBV18 and TRBJ2-3; possibly TRBD2 for D (5 bases). Germline assignment: CDR1 KGHSH and CDR2 LQKENI. V lost 4 bases and J 10 bases, leaving 15 bases between the germline ends. The length of the CDR3 is 13 residues.

This clone was seen only once. The rearrangement links TRBV5-1 to TRBJ1-5; D unclear. This CDR3 has 13 amino acids. CDR1 and CDR2 from the germline V gene are SGHRS and YFSETQ. Trimming left V 4 bases short and J 5 bases short, with 10 bases between. In nucleotides, the CDR3 is TGCGCCAGCAGCGGCGACGGCCATCAGCCCCAGCATTTT. Translation: CASSGDGHQPQHF.

The chain combines TRBV14 with TRBJ1-4, with 8 bases that match TRBD1. Trimming cost V 4 bases and J 8 bases; bases outside gene matches: 9. There are 15 residues in the CDR3. CDR1 SGHDN and CDR2 FVKESK come from the germline V gene. The CDR3 reads CASSPLGQGGEKLFF. DNA of the CDR3: TGTGCCAGCAGCCCTCTTGGACAGGGCGGGGAAAAACTGTTTTTT.

The gene calls are TRBV7-8 and TRBJ1-2; 7 bases are shared with TRBD1. The CDR3 is 15 amino acids. Per the germline V gene, CDR1 is SGHVS and CDR2 is FQNEAQ. The V segment lost 5 bases and the J segment 5 bases; nucleotides outside the gene matches: 11. The CDR3 DNA reads TGTGCCAGCAGCCCCGGGGGACAGTTGTCTTATGGCTACACCTTC. This sequence encodes CASSPGGQLSYGYTF.

The chain combines TRBV2 with TRBJ2-3; D might be TRBD1 (6 bases). V lost 8 bases and J lost 0, with 15 bases in between. CDR3 length: 15 amino acids. CDR1 is SNHLY and CDR2 is FYNNEI in the germline V gene. This chain's CDR3 is CASLGGWASTDTQYF. The CDR3 bases are TGTGCCAGCTTAGGGGGTTGGGCTAGCACAGATACGCAGTATTTT.

The V call is TRBV11-1, the J call TRBJ2-2; the D gene could be TRBD1 or TRBD2 (5 bases each). The germline V gene encodes CDR1 SGHAT and CDR2 FQDESV (reference sequence). V lost 5 bases, J lost 5 bases, and 15 bases lay in between. This CDR3 spans 15 amino acids. CDR3 region: CASSEGVWGTGELFF. Here the CDR3 DNA reads TGTGCCAGCAGCGAAGGGGTCTGGGGGACCGGGGAGCTGTTTTTT.

The CDR3 protein is CASSLVSQGGNSPLHF. CDR3 sequence (DNA): TGTGCCAGCAGCTTAGTCAGCCAGGGCGGTAATTCACCCCTCCACTTT. The rearrangement links TRBV7-2 to TRBJ1-6; possible D gene TRBD1, 5 bases. From germline, CDR1 is SGHTA and CDR2 FQGNSA. V shed 1 base and J shed 6 bases, with 13 bases lying between them. This CDR3 is built from 16 residues.

CDR3 sequence reads: CASSQARGTEAFF. The DNA of the CDR3 is TGCGCCAGCAGCCAAGCTCGGGGGACTGAAGCTTTCTTT. V and J are TRBV4-3 and TRBJ1-1; D possibly corresponds to TRBD1 (5 bases). Germline V gene sequence: CDR1 LGHNA, CDR2 YSLEER. The V and J ends lost 1 base and 5 bases respectively, with 8 bases between them. The CDR3 is 13 residues long.

The rearrangement joins TRBV7-3 to TRBJ2-1; the D is unclear. Trimming cost V 5 bases and J 0 bases, with 11 bases left between them. This CDR3 region has 15 residues. Germline V gene lookup returns CDR1 SGHTA and CDR2 FQGTGA. The CDR3: CASSPHTSSYNEQFF. The CDR3 bases are TGTGCCAGCAGCCCCCACACCAGCTCCTACAATGAGCAGTTCTTC.

The chain links TRBV11-2 to TRBJ2-2, with D hard to call. With 4 bases removed from V and 2 bases from J, the gap between germline ends came to 8 bases. Germline assignment: CDR1 SGHAT and CDR2 FQNNGV. The CDR3 extends over 14 amino acids. This CDR3 reads CASSSGFNTGELFF. The DNA for the CDR3 is TGTGCCAGCAGCTCAGGATTTAACACCGGGGAGCTGTTTTTT.

This clone appeared once. The chain employs TRBV19 and TRBJ1-5, with D perhaps matching TRBD1 (6 bases). This CDR3 region has 16 residues. The V and J ends lost 8 bases and 2 bases respectively, with 19 bases between them. Per the germline V gene, CDR1 is LNHDA and CDR2 is SQIVND (reference sequence). CDR3 region: CASGPWGRSGNQPQHF. Written as DNA, the CDR3 is TGTGCCAGTGGGCCATGGGGGCGATCGGGCAATCAGCCCCAGCATTTT.

This clone has a single count. The gene calls are TRBV5-8 and TRBJ1-5; TRBD1 matches 7 bases. V was clipped by 5 bases and J by 0 bases; unmatched bases: 5. Germline CDR1 reads SGHTS; CDR2 reads YDEGEE. The CDR3 runs to 15 residues. The DNA of the CDR3 is TGTGCCAGCAGAGGGGGCGTCGGTAGCAATCAGCCCCAGCATTTT. Amino acid sequence: CASRGGVGSNQPQHF.

The chain combines TRBV7-2 with TRBJ2-1; D is ambiguous. V was cut by 6 bases and J by 9 bases, with 12 bases left in between. CDR3 length equals 12 residues. Germline values: CDR1 SGHTA, CDR2 FQGNSA. As DNA, the CDR3 is TGTGCCAGCAGGGCTACCTGGGGTGAGCAGTTCTTC. It codes for CASRATWGEQFF.

J is TRBJ2-7 and V is TRBV13; TRBD1 matches at 9 bases. The CDR3 covers 13 residues. CDR1 and CDR2 (germline): PRHDT, FYEKMQ (reference sequence). V gave up 9 bases and J gave up 3 bases; unmatched junction bases: 6. CDR3 amino acids: CASHRDRDYEQYF. CDR3 sequence (DNA): TGTGCCAGTCACCGGGACAGGGACTACGAGCAGTACTTC.

This clone was counted once. The chain joins TRBV4-2 to TRBJ1-1; D may be TRBD1 (5 bases). Germline CDR1 LGHNA, CDR2 YNFKEQ. CDR3 length equals 14 residues. V dropped 4 bases and J dropped 3 bases, with 12 bases sitting between them. The chain's CDR3 is CASSRDIQDTEAFF. For the CDR3, the DNA is TGTGCCAGCAGCCGCGATATACAGGACACTGAAGCTTTCTTT.

This clone was counted a few times. The chain combines TRBV4-2 with TRBJ2-7; 9 bases align to TRBD1. Germline CDR1 LGHNA, CDR2 YNFKEQ. The V segment lost 4 bases and the J segment 2 bases; nucleotides outside the gene matches: 12. CDR3 length: 17 amino acids. The CDR3 loop reads CASSLSIPDRGTYEQYF. The CDR3, as DNA: TGTGCCAGCAGCCTTAGTATTCCGGACAGGGGAACCTACGAGCAGTACTTC.

The chain links TRBV19 to TRBJ2-5; no reliable D call. This CDR3 is 14 amino acids long. Between the trimmed V and J ends, which lost 2 bases and 5 bases, there was a span of 12 bases. The germline gives CDR1 LNHDA, CDR2 SQIVND (reference sequence). CDR3 residues: CASSIRALGETQYF. The CDR3 bases are TGTGCCAGTAGTATACGAGCGCTTGGGGAGACCCAGTACTTC.

The V call is TRBV19, the J call TRBJ1-2, with 7 bases matching TRBD1. The CDR3 is 15 residues long. CDR1 is LNHDA, CDR2 SQIVND, per germline (reference sequence). Germline trimming cut 3 bases from V and 2 bases from J; bases unmatched to any gene: 6. Here the CDR3 DNA reads TGTGCCAGTAGTATCCTTGGAGGGGGCAACTATGGCTACACCTTC. Translation: CASSILGGGNYGYTF.

This chain links TRBV4-3 with TRBJ1-2; possibly TRBD1 for D (6 bases). Germline assignment: CDR1 LGHNA and CDR2 YSLEER. V lost 1 base to trimming and J lost 8 bases, with 14 bases between them. CDR3 length: 14 residues. Here the CDR3 reads CASSQVGAGVGYTF. The CDR3 nucleotides are TGCGCCAGCAGCCAAGTGGGGGCGGGGGTAGGCTACACCTTC.

The V call is TRBV7-3, the J call TRBJ2-5; the D call may be TRBD1 or TRBD2 (6 bases each). Trimming pared 4 bases from V and 5 bases from J, leaving 14 bases between. The CDR3 covers 14 residues. Germline lookup yields CDR1 SGHTA and CDR2 FQGTGA. CDR3 nucleotide sequence: TGTGCCAGCAGCTGGGGGCGGGGAAAGGAGACCCAGTACTTC. Translating gives CASSWGRGKETQYF.